The text below deals with one T cell receptor (beta chain). Antigen unknown. This sample is drawn from a study of Tregs in tolerant kidney transplant recipients. Study-wide findings and caveats: Biological reproducibility was not directly addressed in this study.

The CDR3 spans 14 residues. V was pared by 0 bases and J by 2 bases, with 8 bases between. Per the germline V gene, CDR1 is SGHKS and CDR2 is YYEKEE (reference sequence). The repertoire was sequenced with immunoSEQ multiplex PCR; TCRdb's copy has only in-frame clones and lacks some. The profile shows over 85,000 clones, 93% of them singletons. This clonotype was obtained from a human donor who received a combined kidney and bone marrow transplant. Sequences were derived from CD4+ T cells from blood, sampled before the transplant. The V call is TRBV5-5, the J call TRBJ1-2; D is undetermined. This CDR3 is CASSLVGENYGYTF. In DNA, the CDR3 is TGTGCCAGCAGCTTGGTCGGGGAGAACTATGGCTACACCTTC. Supplemented by reference TRBV5-5 and TRBJ1-2, the full variable domain reads DAGVTQSPTHLIKTRGQQVTLRCSPISGHKSVSWYQQVLGQGPQFIFQYYEKEERGRGNFPDRFSARQFPNYSSELNVNALLLGDSALYLCASSLVGENYGYTFGSGTRLTVV.